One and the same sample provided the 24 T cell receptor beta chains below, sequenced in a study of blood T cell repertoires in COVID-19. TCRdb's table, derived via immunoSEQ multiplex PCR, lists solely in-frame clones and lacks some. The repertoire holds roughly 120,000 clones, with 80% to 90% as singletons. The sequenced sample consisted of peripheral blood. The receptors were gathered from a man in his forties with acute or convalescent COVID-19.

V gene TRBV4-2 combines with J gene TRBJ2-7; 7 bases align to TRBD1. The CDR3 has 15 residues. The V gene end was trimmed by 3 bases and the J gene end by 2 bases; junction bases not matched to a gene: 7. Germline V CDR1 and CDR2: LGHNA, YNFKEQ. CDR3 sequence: CASSHSGGQAYEQYF. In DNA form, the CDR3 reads TGTGCCAGCAGCCATTCAGGAGGACAGGCCTACGAGCAGTACTTC.

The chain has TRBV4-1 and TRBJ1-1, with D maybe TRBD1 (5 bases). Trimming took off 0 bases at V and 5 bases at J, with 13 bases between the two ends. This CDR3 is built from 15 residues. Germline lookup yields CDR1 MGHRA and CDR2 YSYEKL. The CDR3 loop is CASSQEGRVGTEAFF. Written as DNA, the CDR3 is TGCGCCAGCAGCCAAGAGGGCAGGGTAGGGACTGAAGCTTTCTTT.

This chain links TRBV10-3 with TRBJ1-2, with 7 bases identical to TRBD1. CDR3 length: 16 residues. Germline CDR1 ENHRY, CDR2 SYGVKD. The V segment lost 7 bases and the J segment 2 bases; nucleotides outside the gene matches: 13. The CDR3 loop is CAITYKPGGSNYGYTF. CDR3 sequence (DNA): TGTGCCATCACATACAAACCAGGGGGTTCGAACTATGGCTACACCTTC.

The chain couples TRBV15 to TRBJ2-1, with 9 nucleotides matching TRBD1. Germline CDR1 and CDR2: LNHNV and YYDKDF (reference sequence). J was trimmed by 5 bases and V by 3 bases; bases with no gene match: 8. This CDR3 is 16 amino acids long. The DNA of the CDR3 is TGTGCCACCAGCAGGGGAGTAGGACAGGGGAACAATGAGCAGTTCTTC. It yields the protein CATSRGVGQGNNEQFF.

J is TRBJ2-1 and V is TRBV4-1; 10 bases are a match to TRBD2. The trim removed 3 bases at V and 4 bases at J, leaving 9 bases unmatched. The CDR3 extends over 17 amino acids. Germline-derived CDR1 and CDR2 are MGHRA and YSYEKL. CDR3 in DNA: TGCGCCAGCAGCCACCCCGTAGCGGGGGGCTATTACAATGAGCAGTTCTTC. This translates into CASSHPVAGGYYNEQFF.

The CDR3 region has the DNA TGCAGCGTTGGCGGGACAGGGGGCGTCTACAATGAGCAGTTCTTC. Translating it yields CSVGGTGGVYNEQFF. This chain joins TRBV29-1 and TRBJ2-1, with 12 nucleotides matching TRBD1. This CDR3 contains 15 residues. V lost 4 bases to trimming and J lost 3 bases; unmatched junction nucleotides: 4. CDR1 is SQVTM, CDR2 ANQGSEA, per germline.

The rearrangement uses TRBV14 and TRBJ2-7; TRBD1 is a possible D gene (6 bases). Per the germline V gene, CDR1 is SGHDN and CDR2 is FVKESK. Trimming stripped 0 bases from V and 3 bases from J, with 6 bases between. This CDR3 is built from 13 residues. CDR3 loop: CASSQEGGYEQYF. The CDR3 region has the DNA TGTGCCAGCAGCCAAGAAGGGGGCTACGAGCAGTACTTC.

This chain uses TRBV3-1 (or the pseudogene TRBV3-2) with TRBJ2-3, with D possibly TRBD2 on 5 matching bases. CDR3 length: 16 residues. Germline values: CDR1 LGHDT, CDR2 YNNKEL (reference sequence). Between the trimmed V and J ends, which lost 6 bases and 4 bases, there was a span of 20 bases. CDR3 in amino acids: CASSFTRGSWADTQYF. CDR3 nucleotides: TGTGCCAGCAGTTTCACTCGGGGTAGCTGGGCAGATACGCAGTATTTT.

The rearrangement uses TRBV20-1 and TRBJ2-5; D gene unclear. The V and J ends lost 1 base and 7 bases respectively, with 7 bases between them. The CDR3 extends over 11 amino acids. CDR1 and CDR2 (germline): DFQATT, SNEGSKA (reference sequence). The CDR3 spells CSARAPGTQYF. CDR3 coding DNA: TGCAGTGCTAGAGCCCCGGGGACCCAGTACTTC.

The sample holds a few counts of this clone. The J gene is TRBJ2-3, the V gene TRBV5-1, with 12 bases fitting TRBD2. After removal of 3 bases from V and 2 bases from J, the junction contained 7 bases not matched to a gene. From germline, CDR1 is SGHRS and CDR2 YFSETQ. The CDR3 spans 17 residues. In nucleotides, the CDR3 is TGCGCCAGCAGCTCAAAACTAGCGGGGGGCCTCACAGATACGCAGTATTTT. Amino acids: CASSSKLAGGLTDTQYF.

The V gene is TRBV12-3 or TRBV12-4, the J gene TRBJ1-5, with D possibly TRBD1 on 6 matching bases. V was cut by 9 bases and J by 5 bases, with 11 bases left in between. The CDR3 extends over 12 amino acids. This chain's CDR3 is CASRTADQPQHF. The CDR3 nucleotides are TGTGCCAGTAGGACAGCCGATCAGCCCCAGCATTTT.

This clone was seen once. CDR3 sequence reads: CASSDGQGVANTGELFF. The CDR3 nucleotides are TGTGCCAGCAGTGACGGGCAGGGGGTCGCGAACACCGGGGAGCTGTTTTTT. The chain employs TRBV6-4 and TRBJ2-2; 7 bases fit TRBD1. The V gene's germline CDR1 is MRHNA and CDR2 SNTAGT. V gave up 2 bases and J gave up 0 bases; unmatched junction bases: 6. This CDR3 has 17 amino acids.

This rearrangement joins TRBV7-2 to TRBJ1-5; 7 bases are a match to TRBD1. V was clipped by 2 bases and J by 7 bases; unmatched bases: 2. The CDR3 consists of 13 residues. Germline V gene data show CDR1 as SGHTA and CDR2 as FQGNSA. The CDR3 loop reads CASSLTGEQPQHF. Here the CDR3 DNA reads TGTGCCAGCAGCTTAACAGGGGAGCAGCCCCAGCATTTT.

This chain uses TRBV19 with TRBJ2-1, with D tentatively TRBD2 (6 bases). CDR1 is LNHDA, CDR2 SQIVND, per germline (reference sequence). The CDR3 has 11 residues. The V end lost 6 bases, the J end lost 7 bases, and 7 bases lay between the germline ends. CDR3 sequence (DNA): TGTGCCAGTAGGACTAGTAATGAGCAGTTCTTC. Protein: CASRTSNEQFF.

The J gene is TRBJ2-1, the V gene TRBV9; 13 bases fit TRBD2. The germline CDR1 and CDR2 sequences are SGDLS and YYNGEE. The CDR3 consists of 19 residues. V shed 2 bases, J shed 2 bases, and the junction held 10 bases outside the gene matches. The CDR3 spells CASSVTTSGGFGTYNEQFF. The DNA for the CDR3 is TGTGCCAGCAGCGTTACGACTAGCGGGGGGTTTGGGACCTACAATGAGCAGTTCTTC.

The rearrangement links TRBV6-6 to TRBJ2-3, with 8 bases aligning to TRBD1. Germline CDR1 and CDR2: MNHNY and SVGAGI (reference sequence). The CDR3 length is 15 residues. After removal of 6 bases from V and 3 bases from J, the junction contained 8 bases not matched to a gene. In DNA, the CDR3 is TGTGCCAGCAGCTCAGGACAGGGTTTAACAGATACGCAGTATTTT. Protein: CASSSGQGLTDTQYF.

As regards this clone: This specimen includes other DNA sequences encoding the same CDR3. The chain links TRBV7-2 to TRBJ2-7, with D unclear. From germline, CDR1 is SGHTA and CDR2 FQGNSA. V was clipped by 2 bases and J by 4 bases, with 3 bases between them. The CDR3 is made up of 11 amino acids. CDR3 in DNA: TGTGCCAGCAGCTTATCGTACGAGCAGTACTTC. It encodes CASSLSYEQYF.

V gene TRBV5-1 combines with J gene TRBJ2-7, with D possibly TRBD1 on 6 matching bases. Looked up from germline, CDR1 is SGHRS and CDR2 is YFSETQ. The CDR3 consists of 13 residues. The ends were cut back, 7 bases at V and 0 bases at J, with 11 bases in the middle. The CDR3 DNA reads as TGCGCCAGCCAGGACAGCTCCTCCTACGAGCAGTACTTC. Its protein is CASQDSSSYEQYF.

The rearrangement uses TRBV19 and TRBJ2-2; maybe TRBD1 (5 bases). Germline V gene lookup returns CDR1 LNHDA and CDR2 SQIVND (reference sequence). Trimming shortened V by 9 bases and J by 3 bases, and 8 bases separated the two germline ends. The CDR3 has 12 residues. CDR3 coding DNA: TGTGCCAGCCTAGGGGACACCGGGGAGCTGTTTTTT. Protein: CASLGDTGELFF.

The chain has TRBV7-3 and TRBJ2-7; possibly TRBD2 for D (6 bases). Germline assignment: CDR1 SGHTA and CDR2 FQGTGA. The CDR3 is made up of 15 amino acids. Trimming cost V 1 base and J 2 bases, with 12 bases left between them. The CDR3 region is CASSLSPGATYEQYF. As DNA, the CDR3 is TGTGCCAGCAGCTTAAGCCCGGGAGCGACCTACGAGCAGTACTTC.

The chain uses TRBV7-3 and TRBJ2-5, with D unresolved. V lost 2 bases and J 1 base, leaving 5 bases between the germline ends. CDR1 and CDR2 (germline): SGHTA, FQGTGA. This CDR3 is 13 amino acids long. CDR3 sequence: CASSLYGQETQYF. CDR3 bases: TGTGCCAGCAGCTTATACGGCCAAGAGACCCAGTACTTC. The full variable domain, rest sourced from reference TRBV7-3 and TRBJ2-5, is GAGVSQTPSNKVTEKGKYVELRCDPISGHTALYWYRQSLGQGPEFLIYFQGTGAADDSGLPNDRFFAVRPEGSVSTLKIQRTERGDSAVYLCASSLYGQETQYFGPGTRLLVL.

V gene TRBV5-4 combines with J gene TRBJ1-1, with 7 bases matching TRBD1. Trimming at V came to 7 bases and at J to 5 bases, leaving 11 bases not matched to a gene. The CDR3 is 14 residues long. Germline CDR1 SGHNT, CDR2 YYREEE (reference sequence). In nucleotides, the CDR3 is TGTGCCAGCCACTCCACAGACAGGGCTACTGAAGCTTTCTTT. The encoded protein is CASHSTDRATEAFF.

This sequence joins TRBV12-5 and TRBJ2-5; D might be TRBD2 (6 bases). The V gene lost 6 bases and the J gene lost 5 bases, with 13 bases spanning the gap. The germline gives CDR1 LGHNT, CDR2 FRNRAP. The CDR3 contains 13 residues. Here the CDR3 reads CASGPGDRETQYF. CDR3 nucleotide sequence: TGTGCTAGTGGGCCGGGGGACCGGGAGACCCAGTACTTC.

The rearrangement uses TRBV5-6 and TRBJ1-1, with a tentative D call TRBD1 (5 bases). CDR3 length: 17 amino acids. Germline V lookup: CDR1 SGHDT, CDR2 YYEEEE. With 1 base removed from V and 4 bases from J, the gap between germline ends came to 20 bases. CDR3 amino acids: CASSLTRTGPVGTEAFF. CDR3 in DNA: TGTGCCAGCAGCTTGACCCGAACAGGCCCAGTTGGCACTGAAGCTTTCTTT.